Listed here are 21 T cell receptor beta chains from one sample, sequenced in a study of blood T cell repertoires in COVID-19. Using immunoSEQ multiplex PCR, the repertoire was profiled, and TCRdb retains in-frame clones only, with some absent. Of 200,000 to 250,000 clones listed, approximately 82% are singletons. The sequenced material came from PBMCs or T cells enriched from blood (not recorded which). These receptors originate from a man aged 40-55 years who had recovered from COVID-19.

The rearrangement uses TRBV25-1 and TRBJ2-1; D not certain. CDR3 length: 15 amino acids. Germline lookup yields CDR1 MGHDK and CDR2 SYGVNS. Trimming took 0 bases from V and 2 from J, leaving 8 bases between them. The CDR3 sequence: CASSEYSITYNEQFF. The DNA of the CDR3 is TGTGCCAGCAGTGAATATAGTATCACCTACAATGAGCAGTTCTTC.

This clone was seen just once. V and J are TRBV7-2 and TRBJ1-3; no reliable D call. The V end lost 5 bases, the J end lost 0 bases, and 5 bases lay between the germline ends. CDR1 is SGHTA, CDR2 FQGNSA, per germline. The length of the CDR3 is 13 residues. DNA of the CDR3: TGTGCCAGCAGCGTGCGCTCTGGAAACACCATATATTTT. Translation: CASSVRSGNTIYF.

CDR3 loop: CAISERTTEAFF. For the CDR3, the DNA is TGTGCCATCAGTGAGAGGACTACTGAAGCTTTCTTT. This chain links TRBV10-3 with TRBJ1-1, with D hard to call. CDR1 and CDR2 from the germline V gene are ENHRY and SYGVKD. The CDR3 has 12 residues. V was pared by 2 bases and J by 5 bases, with 6 bases between.

V usage is TRBV27 and J usage is TRBJ2-5; D call uncertain. The CDR3 spans 13 residues. The V gene lost 3 bases and the J gene lost 1 base, with 6 bases spanning the gap. Per the germline V gene, CDR1 is MNHEY and CDR2 is SMNVEV (reference sequence). CDR3 nucleotide sequence: TGTGCCAGCAGTTTTACAGTCCAAGAGACCCAGTACTTC. Translated, it gives CASSFTVQETQYF.

The count of this clone is one. The chain couples TRBV21-1 to TRBJ2-5; the table calls TRBD1, which could not be checked here. TRBV21-1 counts as a pseudogene. The CDR3 consists of 16 residues. The CDR3 nucleotides are TGTGCCAGCAGCAAAGGGAACAGACAGGGGGCCGAGACCCAGTACTTC. This gives the protein CASSKGNRQGAETQYF.

This chain connects TRBV3-1 (or the pseudogene TRBV3-2) to TRBJ2-5, with D perhaps matching TRBD1 (6 bases). This CDR3 is built from 12 residues. V lost 5 bases to trimming and J lost 5 bases, with 9 bases between them. Germline-derived CDR1 and CDR2 are LGHDT and YNNKEL (reference sequence). The CDR3 nucleotides are TGTGCCAGCAGCAGAGGGGGTGAGACCCAGTACTTC. The encoded protein is CASSRGGETQYF.

DNA for the CDR3: TGTGCCAGCAGCTCAGCAGATACGCAGTATTTT. Residues: CASSSADTQYF. This sequence joins TRBV7-3 and TRBJ2-3; D is unresolved. Germline loops: CDR1 SGHTA, CDR2 FQGTGA. This CDR3 has 11 amino acids. V gave up 4 bases and J gave up 4 bases, with 3 bases separating them. The whole variable domain, filled in from reference TRBV7-3 and TRBJ2-3, reads GAGVSQTPSNKVTEKGKYVELRCDPISGHTALYWYRQSLGQGPEFLIYFQGTGAADDSGLPNDRFFAVRPEGSVSTLKIQRTERGDSAVYLCASSSADTQYFGPGTRLTVL.

The chain is built from TRBV28 and TRBJ1-2; 11 nucleotides align to TRBD1. Germline V gene sequence: CDR1 MDHEN, CDR2 SYDVKM. This CDR3 has 14 amino acids. The junction had 8 bases not matched to a gene; V was cut back by 8 bases and J by 6 bases. CDR3 protein: CASGPGTGGHGYTF. CDR3 nucleotides: TGTGCCAGCGGCCCCGGGACAGGGGGACATGGCTACACCTTC.

The V call is TRBV27, the J call TRBJ1-1; a weak D match, TRBD1 (6 bases). The V end was cut by 5 bases, the J end by 5 bases, with 12 bases between. Germline values: CDR1 MNHEY, CDR2 SMNVEV (reference sequence). The CDR3 consists of 13 residues. The CDR3: CASSVGARTEAFF. As DNA, the CDR3 is TGTGCCAGCAGTGTGGGGGCGCGGACTGAAGCTTTCTTT.

The chain employs TRBV23-1 and TRBJ2-2, with 8 bases matching TRBD2. TRBV23-1 has ORF status, its function being uncertain. Germline trimming cut 4 bases from V and 6 bases from J; bases unmatched to any gene: 13. This CDR3 is built from 17 residues. Here the CDR3 DNA reads TGCGCCAGCAGTCGTCTCAGAGCGGGAGTGTGTTCCGGGGAGCTGTTTTTT. Its translation is CASSRLRAGVCSGELFF.

The rearrangement joins TRBV11-2 to TRBJ2-7; tentative D call: TRBD1 (6 bases). The CDR3 length is 15 residues. Trimming removed 0 bases from V and 6 bases from J, with 15 bases in between. Germline V gene sequence: CDR1 SGHAT, CDR2 FQNNGV. In DNA, the CDR3 is TGTGCCAGCAGCTTAGAAGGGACAAGGAGTATCGAGCAGTACTTC. Translated: CASSLEGTRSIEQYF.

V is TRBV9 and J is TRBJ1-2, with D unresolved. The CDR3 contains 15 residues. Germline V gene lookup returns CDR1 SGDLS and CDR2 YYNGEE. V dropped 4 bases and J dropped 8 bases, with 21 bases sitting between them. CDR3: CASSWRDGRGGGYTF. The CDR3 nucleotides read TGTGCCAGCAGCTGGCGAGACGGACGTGGAGGGGGCTACACCTTC. Full variable domain (rest looked up from reference TRBV9 and TRBJ1-2): DSGVTQTPKHLITATGQRVTLRCSPRSGDLSVYWYQQSLDQGLQFLIQYYNGEERAKGNILERFSAQQFPDLHSELNLSSLELGDSALYFCASSWRDGRGGGYTFGSGTRLTVV.

Written as DNA, the CDR3 is TGTGCCAGCAGCGGTCGACAGGGGGCGAATTTTGGCTACACCTTC. Encoded protein: CASSGRQGANFGYTF. J is TRBJ1-2 and V is TRBV11-2; the match to TRBD1 covers 10 bases. V lost 5 bases, J lost 7 bases, and 10 bases stayed unmatched. Germline V gene lookup returns CDR1 SGHAT and CDR2 FQNNGV. The CDR3 length is 15 residues.

A word on this clone: This same CDR3 is encoded by further DNA sequences in the sample. The chain uses TRBV9 and TRBJ1-4; tentatively, D is TRBD1 (6 bases). V was pared by 5 bases and J by 2 bases, with 10 bases between. The CDR3 loop spans 14 amino acids. Germline V gene sequence: CDR1 SGDLS, CDR2 YYNGEE. CDR3 in amino acids: CASSPGVTNEKLFF. The CDR3 DNA reads TGTGCCAGCAGTCCAGGGGTGACTAATGAAAAACTGTTTTTT.

V is TRBV6-1 and J is TRBJ2-3, with D unclear. From germline, CDR1 is MNHNS and CDR2 SASEGT. V lost 2 bases and J 10 bases, leaving 10 bases between the germline ends. The CDR3 covers 12 residues. The CDR3 protein is CASSEYIAAQYF. CDR3 in DNA: TGTGCCAGCAGTGAATACATTGCCGCGCAGTATTTT.

The chain recombines TRBV29-1 with TRBJ1-1; the match to TRBD1 covers 8 bases. V lost 6 bases and J lost 4; bases outside the gene matches: 4. Germline CDR1 and CDR2: SQVTM and ANQGSEA. The CDR3 has 12 residues. This CDR3 reads CSVPTGGTEAFF. The CDR3 DNA reads TGCAGCGTCCCCACAGGGGGCACTGAAGCTTTCTTT.

Written as DNA, the CDR3 is TGTGCCAGCAGCCCCAACAGCTTGAACACTGAAGCTTTCTTT. Protein product: CASSPNSLNTEAFF. The chain is built from TRBV4-2 and TRBJ1-1; no firm D call. The CDR3 totals 14 residues. Trimming took 4 bases from V and 0 from J, leaving 9 bases between them. Germline CDR1 is LGHNA and CDR2 is YNFKEQ.

This clone has only a few counts. The rearrangement links TRBV30 to TRBJ1-1, with unresolved D. CDR1 GTSNPN and CDR2 SVGIG come from the germline V gene (reference sequence). V was shortened by 3 bases and J by 0 bases, with 5 bases between the two germline ends. The CDR3 runs 12 residues. The CDR3 DNA is TGTGCCTGGAGCTTTATGAACACTGAAGCTTTCTTT. Amino acids: CAWSFMNTEAFF.

Written as DNA, the CDR3 is TGTGCCAGCAGCCCCCTACCGAGTAGTGGGCAGTTCTTC. It codes for CASSPLPSSGQFF. This sequence joins TRBV3-1 (or the pseudogene TRBV3-2) and TRBJ2-1; D call uncertain. V was trimmed by 4 bases and J by 12 bases, leaving 16 bases between them. The germline V gene has CDR1 LGHDT and CDR2 YNNKEL (reference sequence). The CDR3 spans 13 residues.

This clone was observed a single time. The V gene is TRBV7-8, the J gene TRBJ1-4, with D unresolved. The germline gives CDR1 SGHVS, CDR2 FQNEAQ. V was cut by 1 base and J by 6 bases, with 15 bases left in between. The CDR3 sequence is 16 residues long. Written as DNA, the CDR3 is TGTGCCAGCAGCTTAGGTGGGCTCAGGAAACATGAAAAACTGTTTTTT. It specifies CASSLGGLRKHEKLFF.

V usage is TRBV7-2 and J usage is TRBJ2-5; 7 bases align to TRBD2. The J segment lost 13 bases and the V segment lost 5 bases, leaving 19 bases of the junction unmatched. This CDR3 comprises 15 residues. Germline loops: CDR1 SGHTA, CDR2 FQGNSA. The CDR3 spells CASSGRSGGNLLRYF. The CDR3 DNA follows: TGTGCCAGCAGCGGGAGGTCGGGAGGCAATCTGCTACGGTACTTC.